The rows below give T cell receptor beta chains drawn from one sample of a study of blood T cell repertoires in COVID-19. The table came from immunoSEQ multiplex PCR; TCRdb's copy has only in-frame clones and leaves some out. Of under 450,000 clones listed, about 91% were seen once; the top ten hold roughly 12%. The sample comprised peripheral blood. These receptors were collected from a woman aged 50 to 65 with COVID-19, enrolled during active disease. CDR3s include the opening cysteine and the closing phenylalanine or tryptophan. Fields, in order: J gene, D gene, CDR3 length, V gene, clone size, CDR3 DNA, CDR3 protein. The D gene is left open where the match is weak. The size entry is marked missing in some rows and otherwise reads once, few, many or a size class.

TRBJ2-5,TRBD1,14,TRBV9,-,TGTGCCAGCAGCCTCGGACAGGGGATTGGGACCCAGTACTTC,CASSLGQGIGTQYF
TRBJ1-1,TRBD1,15,TRBV5-1,few,TGCGCCAGCAGCGTAACAGGGGGGATGAACACTGAAGCTTTCTTT,CASSVTGGMNTEAFF
TRBJ1-2,-,12,TRBV12-3/TRBV12-4,-,TGTGCCAGCAGTCGACAGAGTTATGGCTACACCTTC,CASSRQSYGYTF
TRBJ1-1,-,13,TRBV11-3,-,TGTGCCAGCAGTTCCTCGGGTTACACTGAAGCTTTCTTT,CASSSSGYTEAFF
TRBJ1-4,-,14,TRBV5-6,-,TGTGCCAGCAGCTTGTACGGGATTCAGGAAAAACTGTTTTTT,CASSLYGIQEKLFF
TRBJ1-6,-,16,TRBV9,-,TGTGCCAGCAGCGTCAGCTGGGACATGAGAAATTCACCCCTCCACTTT,CASSVSWDMRNSPLHF
TRBJ2-3,TRBD2,16,TRBV19,-,TGTGCCAGTAGTGCGACTAGCGGGGGAAGCGAGGATACGCAGTATTTT,CASSATSGGSEDTQYF
TRBJ2-7,TRBD1,15,TRBV27,-,TGTGCCAGCAGTTTACTGGGGCAGGGGGTCTACGAGCAGTACTTC,CASSLLGQGVYEQYF
TRBJ1-4,TRBD1,14,TRBV28,-,TGTGCCAGCAGTTTAACAGGGGGAGATGAAAAACTGTTTTTT,CASSLTGGDEKLFF
TRBJ1-4,-,14,TRBV10-1,-,TGCGCCAGCAGCGCGGGACCTACGCAGGAAAAACTGTTTTTT,CASSAGPTQEKLFF
TRBJ1-1,-,13,TRBV9,-,TGTGCCAGCAGCTTCGGTCCGAACACTGAAGCTTTCTTT,CASSFGPNTEAFF
TRBJ2-3,TRBD2,15,TRBV4-2,-,TGTGCCAGCAGCCAAGAGCGGGGGGGCGCAGATACGCAGTATTTT,CASSQERGGADTQYF
TRBJ2-2,-,11,TRBV20-1,-,TGCAGTGCGAGCGGGACCGGGGAGCTGTTTTTT,CSASGTGELFF
TRBJ1-2,-,14,TRBV5-1,once,TGCGCCAGCAGCCTGCGGACAGAGGTCTATGGCTACACCTTC,CASSLRTEVYGYTF
TRBJ2-5,TRBD1,15,TRBV3-1/TRBV3-2,-,TGTGCCAGCAGCCAAGAGGGACAGCCCCAAGAGACCCAGTACTTC,CASSQEGQPQETQYF
TRBJ1-5,-,15,TRBV5-6,-,TGTGCCAGCAGCTCCACACCGAATAGCAATCAGCCCCAGCATTTT,CASSSTPNSNQPQHF
TRBJ1-2,TRBD1,14,TRBV14,-,TGTGCCAGCAGCACCCGGACAGGAGCAGGTGGCTACACCTTC,CASSTRTGAGGYTF
TRBJ2-4,-,11,TRBV19,-,TGTGCCAGTAGTATCAGGAACATTCAGTACTTC,CASSIRNIQYF
TRBJ2-4,-,14,TRBV6-1,-,TGTGCCAGCAGTGAACGGTCCCGTGGAGACATTCAGTACTTC,CASSERSRGDIQYF
TRBJ2-2,-,13,TRBV7-9,-,TGTGCCAGCAGCTTCTCGAACACCGGGGAGCTGTTTTTT,CASSFSNTGELFF
TRBJ1-3,-,15,TRBV6-5,-,TGTGCCAGCAGTTATGGTGTTGGTCTCGGGGACACCATATATTTT,CASSYGVGLGDTIYF
TRBJ2-7,-,11,TRBV28,-,TGTGCCAGCAGTTTGGCGAACAGGGAGTACTTC,CASSLANREYF
TRBJ2-3,-,14,TRBV3-1/TRBV3-2,-,TGTGCCAGCAGCCCGATGGTAGCCACAGATACGCAGTATTTT,CASSPMVATDTQYF
TRBJ2-1,TRBD2,15,TRBV10-1,-,TGCGCCAGCAGTGAACTAGCGGGGGGGAACAATGAGCAGTTCTTC,CASSELAGGNNEQFF
TRBJ1-1,-,17,TRBV11-3,-,TGTGCCAGCAGCCAAACGGGACAACTGGGAGGGGACACTGAAGCTTTCTTT,CASSQTGQLGGDTEAFF
TRBJ1-1,TRBD1,13,TRBV2,-,TGTGCCAGCAATTTCGACAGGGACACTGAAGCTTTCTTT,CASNFDRDTEAFF